This T cell receptor beta chain stems from a study of T cells in Graves' hyperthyroidism and ophthalmopathy. Study-wide results and limits: Ophthalmopathy prediction by the model preceded onset by a median approximately six months. In blood, most of the thyroid clonotypes expanded above 0.001 were also present.

This clonotype has ten or more counts. The target antigen is unknown. Diagnoses were established using clinical symptoms, serum thyroxine and TRAb, thyroid ultrasound and orbital computed tomography. There are 11 residues in the CDR3. The ends were cut back, 6 bases at V and 5 bases at J, with 6 bases in the middle. CDR1 is MNHEY and CDR2 is SMNVEV in the germline V gene (reference sequence). The investigators amplified TCR beta CDR3 regions from RNA transcripts. Primed by the HTBI set, a first-round RT-PCR was run on the TCR CDR3. TCRdb independently ran MiXCR on the multiplex PCR reads; one entry per CDR3 protein. The sample contains 300,000 or so distinct CDR3 sequences, over 15% of which appear only once.

This sequence originates from a woman in her 50s with Graves' hyperthyroidism. Sequenced: blood. The chain links TRBV27 to TRBJ2-3; D uncertain. This CDR3 is CASRLGDTQYF. The CDR3 DNA is TGTGCCAGCAGACTCGGAGATACGCAGTATTTT.